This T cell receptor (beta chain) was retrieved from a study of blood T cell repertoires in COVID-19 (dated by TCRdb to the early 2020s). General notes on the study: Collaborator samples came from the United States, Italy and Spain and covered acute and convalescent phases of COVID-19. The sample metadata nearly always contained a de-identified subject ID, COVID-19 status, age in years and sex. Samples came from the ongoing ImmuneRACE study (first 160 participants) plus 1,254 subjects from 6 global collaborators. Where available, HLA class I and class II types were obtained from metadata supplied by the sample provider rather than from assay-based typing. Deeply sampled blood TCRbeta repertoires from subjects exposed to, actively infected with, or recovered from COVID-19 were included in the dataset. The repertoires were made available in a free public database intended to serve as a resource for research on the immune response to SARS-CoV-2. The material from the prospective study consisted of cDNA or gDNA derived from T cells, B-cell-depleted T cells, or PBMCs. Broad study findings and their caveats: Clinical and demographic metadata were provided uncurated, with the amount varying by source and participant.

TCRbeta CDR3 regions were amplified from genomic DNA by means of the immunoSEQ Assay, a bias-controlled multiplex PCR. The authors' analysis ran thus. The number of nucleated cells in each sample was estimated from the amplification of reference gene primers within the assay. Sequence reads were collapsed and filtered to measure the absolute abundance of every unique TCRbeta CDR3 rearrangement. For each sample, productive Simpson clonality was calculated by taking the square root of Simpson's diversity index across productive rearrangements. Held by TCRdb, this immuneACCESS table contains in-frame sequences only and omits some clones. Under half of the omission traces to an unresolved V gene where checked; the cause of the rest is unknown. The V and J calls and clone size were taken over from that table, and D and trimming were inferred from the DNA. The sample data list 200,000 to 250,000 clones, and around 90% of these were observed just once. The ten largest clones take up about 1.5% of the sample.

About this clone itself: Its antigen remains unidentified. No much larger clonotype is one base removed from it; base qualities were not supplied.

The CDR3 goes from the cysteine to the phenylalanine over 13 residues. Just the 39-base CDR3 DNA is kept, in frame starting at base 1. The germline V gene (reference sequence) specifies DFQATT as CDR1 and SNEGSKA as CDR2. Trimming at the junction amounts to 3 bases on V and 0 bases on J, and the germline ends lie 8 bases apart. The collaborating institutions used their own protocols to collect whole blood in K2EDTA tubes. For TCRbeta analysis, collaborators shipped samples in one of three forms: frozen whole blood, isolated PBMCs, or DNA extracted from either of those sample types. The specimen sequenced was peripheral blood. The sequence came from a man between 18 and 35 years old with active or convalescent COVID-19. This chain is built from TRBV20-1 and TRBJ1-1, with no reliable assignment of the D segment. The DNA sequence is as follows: TGCAGTGCTAGTAATCCCATGAACACTGAAGCTTTCTTT. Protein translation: CSASNPMNTEAFF.